Each of the 11 T cell receptor beta chains below was sequenced from the same sample in a study of blood T cell repertoires in COVID-19. Clones were sequenced by immunoSEQ multiplex PCR, and TCRdb holds only the in-frame ones, with some missing. This table has fewer than 70,000 clones, around 83% appearing once. The sample consisted of peripheral blood. These receptors came from a woman between 55 and 75 years old with acute or convalescent COVID-19.

The J gene is TRBJ2-1, the V gene TRBV5-1; D may be TRBD1 (6 bases). The germline V and J ends were trimmed by 5 bases and 3 bases, with 15 bases remaining between them. This CDR3 region has 15 residues. Germline lookup yields CDR1 SGHRS and CDR2 YFSETQ. The CDR3 region is CASRVWTDDYNEQFF. CDR3 DNA: TGCGCCAGCAGAGTGTGGACAGACGACTACAATGAGCAGTTCTTC.

This clone was counted once. The genes are TRBV24-1 and TRBJ1-2; 7 nucleotides agree with TRBD1. CDR3 size: 14 residues. Germline V gene sequence: CDR1 KGHDR, CDR2 SFDVKD. V gave up 4 bases and J gave up 4 bases; unmatched junction bases: 5. CDR3 in DNA: TGTGCCACCAGTGACCACAGGGGCGGCTATGGCTACACCTTC. Translated: CATSDHRGGYGYTF.

The chain recombines TRBV7-2 with TRBJ1-5; perhaps TRBD1 as D (5 bases). Trimming shortened V by 2 bases and J by 6 bases, and 14 bases separated the two germline ends. Germline CDR1 SGHTA, CDR2 FQGNSA. The CDR3 length is 15 residues. CDR3 amino acids: CASSLSGEVGQPQHF. The CDR3 DNA follows: TGTGCCAGCAGCTTATCGGGGGAAGTCGGTCAGCCCCAGCATTTT.

This sequence joins TRBV3-1 (or the pseudogene TRBV3-2) and TRBJ1-2; D is unclear. V dropped 2 bases and J dropped 4 bases, with 11 bases sitting between them. Germline V gene sequence: CDR1 LGHDT, CDR2 YNNKEL (reference sequence). The CDR3 spans 14 residues. CDR3: CASSQSAARYGYTF. The CDR3 coding sequence is TGTGCCAGCAGCCAAAGCGCAGCGCGCTATGGCTACACCTTC.

This chain uses TRBV5-6 with TRBJ1-2, with a weak D call TRBD1 (6 bases). Per germline, CDR1 SGHDT and CDR2 YYEEEE. Between the trimmed V and J ends, which lost 1 base and 8 bases, there was a span of 15 bases. This CDR3 has 14 amino acids. The CDR3 DNA reads as TGTGCCAGCAGCTTGCAGGGGTTGACGTCCGGCTACACCTTC. This translates into CASSLQGLTSGYTF.

This chain's CDR3 is CSASPEEGYGYTF. The CDR3 nucleotides are TGCAGTGCTAGTCCAGAGGAGGGCTATGGCTACACCTTC. The gene calls are TRBV20-1 and TRBJ1-2, with unresolved D. Germline CDR1 and CDR2: DFQATT and SNEGSKA (reference sequence). V was clipped by 3 bases and J by 4 bases, with 12 bases between them. The CDR3 consists of 13 residues.

The CDR3 DNA is TGCGCCAGCAGCCAAGGGACAGGGGTGAGGGAAAAACTGTTTTTT. Translated, it gives CASSQGTGVREKLFF. The genes are TRBV5-1 and TRBJ1-4; 10 bases line up with TRBD1. The germline gives CDR1 SGHRS, CDR2 YFSETQ. This CDR3 comprises 15 residues. J was trimmed by 8 bases and V by 4 bases; bases with no gene match: 8. Full variable domain (remainder filled in from reference TRBV5-1 and TRBJ1-4): KAGVTQTPRYLIKTRGQQVTLSCSPISGHRSVSWYQQTPGQGLQFLFEYFSETQRNKGNFPGRFSGRQFSNSRSEMNVSTLELGDSALYLCASSQGTGVREKLFFGSGTQLSVL.

The rearrangement joins TRBV29-1 to TRBJ2-7, with a possible D match to TRBD2 (5 bases). In germline, CDR1 is SQVTM, CDR2 ANQGSEA. Deletions cut 4 bases from V and 1 base from J, with 8 bases between. CDR3 length equals 12 residues. The CDR3 nucleotides read TGCAGCGTTGCTGGGAGATCCTACGAGCAGTACTTC. This gives the protein CSVAGRSYEQYF.

DNA of the CDR3: TGCACCAGCAGCCAAGAGACCGACTGGGACAGGGGGCTCTACGAGCAGTACTTC. This sequence encodes CTSSQETDWDRGLYEQYF. This chain uses TRBV1 with TRBJ2-7; TRBD1, the table's D call, lacks a check against the DNA. TRBV1 is annotated as a pseudogene. The length of the CDR3 is 18 residues.

The rearrangement uses TRBV5-1 and TRBJ2-7, with D possibly matching TRBD1 (6 bases). Germline lookup yields CDR1 SGHRS and CDR2 YFSETQ. V lost 4 bases and J lost 0, with 20 bases in between. This CDR3 spans 17 amino acids. The CDR3 loop reads CASSPELGRGYSYEQYF. CDR3 nucleotide sequence: TGCGCCAGCAGCCCAGAATTGGGAAGGGGGTACTCCTACGAGCAGTACTTC.

This clone has only a few counts. The V gene is TRBV29-1, the J gene TRBJ1-1, with 7 bases lining up with TRBD1. This CDR3 is 14 amino acids long. Germline trimming cut 6 bases from V and 1 base from J; bases unmatched to any gene: 8. Germline CDR1 reads SQVTM; CDR2 reads ANQGSEA. The CDR3 sequence is CSVEPRDRNTEAFF. The DNA for the CDR3 is TGCAGCGTAGAGCCTCGGGACAGGAACACTGAAGCTTTCTTT.